This T cell receptor (beta chain) was sequenced during a study of blood T cell repertoires in COVID-19. Study at large: Both acute and convalescent COVID-19 samples were obtained from the United States, Italy and Spain. PBMCs, B-cell-depleted T cells, or T cells provided the cDNA or gDNA that made up the material.

This clone was picked up a small number of times. Sequenced by immunoSEQ multiplex PCR; TCRdb stores in-frame clones only, minus some. The sample holds approximately 400,000 clones; under 85% are singletons and the top ten take around 5.1%. The participants were between roughly 18 and 100 years old and came from about two dozen US areas. Donors in Cohort 3 who had recovered were those with two negative PCRs, healthcare professional clearance, or resolution of their symptoms. Between the trimmed V and J ends, which lost 0 bases and 6 bases, there was a span of 11 bases. The germline V gene encodes CDR1 SGHTA and CDR2 FQGTGA. CDR3 length: 15 residues.

The sample comprised PBMCs or T cells enriched from blood (not recorded which). The source is a woman aged 45-65 years who had recovered from COVID-19. J is TRBJ2-2 and V is TRBV7-3; tentatively, D is TRBD2 (6 bases). CDR3 sequence (DNA): TGTGCCAGCAGCTTAACGGGCCTAGCGTCCGGGGAGCTGTTTTTT. This translates into CASSLTGLASGELFF.